Listed below are T cell receptor beta chains from one sample, sequenced in a study of cytomegalovirus exposure and HLA in healthy donors. Generated by immunoSEQ multiplex PCR, the TCRdb table keeps only in-frame clones and is missing some. The sample shows approximately 80,000 clones, around 68% of them seen only once. The sample taken for sequencing was PBMCs. These TCRs come from a man aged 25-45 years in good health and CMV-seropositive. CDR3s include the opening cysteine and the closing phenylalanine or tryptophan.

J gene	V gene	CDR3 protein
-	TRBV6-5	CASRRSYEQYF
TRBJ2-5	TRBV7-2	CASNPTVAGQETQYF
TRBJ2-1	TRBV9	CASSVEVGLGLAGNNEQFF
TRBJ2-7	TRBV6-5	CASRGASEQYF
TRBJ2-3	TRBV6-4	CASSDSRSDTQYF
TRBJ2-7	TRBV28	CASSLGRFYEQYF
TRBJ1-4	TRBV30	CAWQGATNEKLFF
TRBJ1-1	TRBV11-1	CASSRSRQGEAFF
TRBJ2-1	TRBV7-3	CASSLNGGSYNEQFF
TRBJ2-2	TRBV2	CASSGGTGVNTGELFF
TRBJ2-5	TRBV7-2	CASSLGAVQETQYF
TRBJ1-5	TRBV5-4	CASSFYSGLYSNQPQHF
TRBJ2-7	TRBV19	CASSQIATGSSYEQYF
TRBJ2-5	TRBV30	CAWSVMAGSETQYF
TRBJ2-1	TRBV2	CASMGTSSDVGQFF
TRBJ1-2	TRBV11-1	CASSLDRNYGYTF
TRBJ2-3	TRBV13	CASSRNPGMSTDTQYF
TRBJ1-1	TRBV28	CASSSPGGGRNTEAFF
TRBJ2-1	TRBV28	CASSSLAGVNNEQFF
TRBJ1-4	TRBV7-3	CASSPRQGANEKLFF
TRBJ2-1	TRBV9	CASSSHPRDFQFF
TRBJ1-6	TRBV5-1	CASGGTDPINSPLNF
TRBJ1-1	TRBV9	CASGPGMNTEAFF
TRBJ2-3	TRBV4-2	CASSQVRVADTQYF
TRBJ1-1	TRBV28	CASSLSTQGPTEAFF
TRBJ2-7	TRBV6-1	CASSAATVSYEQYF
TRBJ2-3	TRBV7-9	CASSVLVSPTDTQYF
TRBJ1-2	TRBV6-1	CASSESPARGGYTF
TRBJ1-3	TRBV14	CASSLGQGVGNTIYF
TRBJ1-2	TRBV10-3	CAISASGDNYGYTF
TRBJ2-5	TRBV5-1	CASSRLGTGVFQTQYF
TRBJ2-7	TRBV2	CASSRGTGTPTYEQYF